A selection of T cell receptor beta chains follows, all from one sample in a study of blood T cell repertoires in COVID-19. This table comes from immunoSEQ multiplex PCR, and its TCRdb copy is limited to in-frame clones, with some not included. The top ten hold less than 40% of the sample, which has tens of thousands of clones, over 70% seen once. The sample was peripheral blood. The receptors originated from a woman between 70 and 85 years old with acute or convalescent COVID-19. The CDR3 runs from the conserved cysteine through the conserved F or W. Each record gives: D gene, J gene, V gene, CDR3 length, clone size, CDR3 DNA, CDR3 protein. D genes are given only for firm matches. Clone sizes are given selectively: once, few, many, or a class where the clone is expanded.

TRBD1	TRBJ1-2	TRBV10-3	13	.	TGTGCCATCACAGGACAGGGAATGTATGGCTACACCTTC	CAITGQGMYGYTF
TRBD2	TRBJ2-3	TRBV7-8	16	.	TGTGCCAGCAGCTTAGACCAGCGGGGGAGCACAGATACGCAGTATTTT	CASSLDQRGSTDTQYF
TRBD1	TRBJ2-1	TRBV5-8	15	.	TGTGCCAGCAGCATCCCGGGACAGGCCTACAATGAGCAGTTCTTC	CASSIPGQAYNEQFF
.	TRBJ1-2	TRBV7-2	14	few	TGTGCCAGCAGCCTGACAGGCTCGATGGGCGGCTACACCTTC	CASSLTGSMGGYTF
TRBD1	TRBJ1-2	TRBV23-1	16	.	TGCGCCAGCATTCTCACCTGGACAGGACCCCTCTATGGCTACACCTTC	CASILTWTGPLYGYTF
.	TRBJ1-5	TRBV19	14	.	TGTGCCGGATCACTAGACGGTAGCAATCAGCCCCAGCATTTT	CAGSLDGSNQPQHF
.	TRBJ1-5	TRBV19	15	.	TGTGCCAGTAGTTTCCCCGGGGGGAGCAATCAGCCCCAGCATTTT	CASSFPGGSNQPQHF
TRBD2	TRBJ2-5	TRBV5-1	16	once	TGCGCCAGCAGCTGGTTGGCTAGCGGATCGAAAGAGACCCAGTACTTC	CASSWLASGSKETQYF
.	TRBJ2-2	TRBV15	14	.	TGTGCCACCAGTCACGGGGAAATAACCGGGGAGCTGTTTTTT	CATSHGEITGELFF
.	TRBJ1-5	TRBV7-8	14	.	TGTGCCAGCAGCTTACCGGAGCCCGATCAGCCCCAGCATTTT	CASSLPEPDQPQHF
TRBD1	TRBJ1-2	TRBV6-5	13	.	TGTGCCAGCAGGGGGACAGGGGACTATGGCTACACCTTC	CASRGTGDYGYTF
.	TRBJ1-6	TRBV19	13	.	TGTGCCAGTAGTATGACAGGAGGATCACCCCTCCACTTT	CASSMTGGSPLHF
.	TRBJ1-2	TRBV9	15	few	TGTGCCAGCAGCGTAGACGGAGGGTCAGGCTATGGCTACACCTTC	CASSVDGGSGYGYTF
.	TRBJ1-2	TRBV7-9	13	.	TGTGCCAGCAGCCCTGGACAGAACTATGGCTACACCTTC	CASSPGQNYGYTF
TRBD2	TRBJ2-3	TRBV20-1	14	few	TGCAGTGCTAGTCCTAGCGGGAGCACAGATACGCAGTATTTT	CSASPSGSTDTQYF
TRBD2	TRBJ2-1	TRBV28	17	once	TGTGCCAGCAGTCCCGCCGGACTAGCGGGAGCGTACAATGAGCAGTTCTTC	CASSPAGLAGAYNEQFF
.	TRBJ1-6	TRBV27	16	.	TGTGCCAGCAGCCCAGGGGTACGCTCCTATAATTCACCCCTCCACTTT	CASSPGVRSYNSPLHF
.	TRBJ1-5	TRBV6-4	14	.	TGTGCCTGCGCGGGGGGGGAAGGTAATCAGCCCCAGCATTTT	CACAGGEGNQPQHF
.	TRBJ1-1	TRBV11-2	14	.	TGTGCCAGCAGCTTAGAAAGCAGGGGCACTGAAGCTTTCTTT	CASSLESRGTEAFF
.	TRBJ1-4	TRBV10-3	14	.	TGTGCCATCAGTGAGCGGGAGGGGGGAGAAAAACTGTTTTTT	CAISEREGGEKLFF
TRBD1	TRBJ1-3	TRBV5-1	17	.	TGCGCCAGCAGTAAAACGGGACAGCGGAGCTCTGGAAACACCATATATTTT	CASSKTGQRSSGNTIYF
.	TRBJ2-7	TRBV7-9	15	.	TGTGCCAGCAGCTTAAAGCAGGGTTTCAGCTACGAGCAGTACTTC	CASSLKQGFSYEQYF
.	TRBJ2-7	TRBV27	14	.	TGTGCCAGCAGTTTAGGGGGGGCCCCCTACGAGCAGTACTTC	CASSLGGAPYEQYF
.	TRBJ2-7	TRBV28	15	.	TGTGCCAGCAGTCCGGACAGCGGAATTTCCTACGAGCAGTACTTC	CASSPDSGISYEQYF
TRBD1	TRBJ1-2	TRBV6-5	14	.	TGTGCCAGCACCCGGACAGGGGTTGGCTATGGCTACACCTTC	CASTRTGVGYGYTF
.	TRBJ1-3	TRBV4-1	18	once	TGCGCCAGCAGCCATCCGGCGGATAAATTTGACTCTGGAAACACCATATATTTT	CASSHPADKFDSGNTIYF
TRBD2	TRBJ2-7	TRBV4-3	16	few	TGCGCCAGCAGCCACTCAACTAGCGGGTTCAACTACGAGCAGTACTTC	CASSHSTSGFNYEQYF
TRBD1	TRBJ1-2	TRBV19	15	.	TGTGCCAGCCGGGACAGGGGGAAAAATTTCTATGGCTACACCTTC	CASRDRGKNFYGYTF
TRBD1	TRBJ1-2	TRBV28	15	.	TGTGCCAGCAGCCCCGGGACAGGGTGGTACTCGGGCTACACCTTC	CASSPGTGWYSGYTF
TRBD1	TRBJ2-5	TRBV7-6	12	.	TGTGCCAGCAGCAAACAGGGGGAGACCCAGTACTTC	CASSKQGETQYF
TRBD1	TRBJ1-4	TRBV7-2	14	.	TGTGCCAGCAGTCGTCCGGGACAGTTAGAAAAACTGTTTTTT	CASSRPGQLEKLFF
.	TRBJ1-6	TRBV5-1	22	once	TGCGCCAGCAGCTCTTCATCCCCAAACCTGGGGGGGGACCTTTCCGGGCGGTCACCCCTCCACTTT	CASSSSSPNLGGDLSGRSPLHF
TRBD1	TRBJ2-7	TRBV19	17	once	TGTGCCAGTAGTAACCCGGGACAGGGGGGACTCTCCTACGAGCAGTACTTC	CASSNPGQGGLSYEQYF
.	TRBJ2-1	TRBV3-1/TRBV3-2	12	.	TGTGCCAGCAGTCCCTCCGTAGGAGGGCAGTTCTTC	CASSPSVGGQFF